This T cell receptor beta chain stems from a study of blood T cell repertoires in COVID-19. Whole-study context: Specimens from acute and convalescent COVID-19 originated in the United States, Italy and Spain. T cells, B-cell-depleted T cells, or PBMCs supplied cDNA or gDNA.

Trimming cost V 3 bases and J 1 base; bases outside gene matches: 10. The CDR3 has 18 amino acids. Germline V gene sequence: CDR1 SGDLS, CDR2 YYNGEE. Using immunoSEQ multiplex PCR, the repertoire was profiled, and TCRdb retains in-frame clones only, with some absent. The profile covers approximately 99,000 clones, with approximately 89% appearing a single time and just under 20% taken by the ten largest. The clonotype was recovered from a human donor in a cohort sampled during active COVID-19. The chain employs TRBV9 and TRBJ2-7; the match to TRBD2 covers 13 bases. Material: peripheral blood. The CDR3 DNA reads TGTGCCAGCAGCGCAACCCCTAGACTAGCGGGAGGATCCTACGAGCAGTACTTC. This encodes CASSATPRLAGGSYEQYF.